This T cell receptor beta chain emerged from a study of T cell responses to AZD1222 COVID-19 vaccine. Study summary: Second-dose intervals of approximately 4 or approximately 12 weeks were pooled.

Study-wide results and caveats: Two AZD1222 doses significantly raised spike-specific TCR breadth and depth over controls. In the spike-specific TCR repertoire, nearly half reportedly target unmutated variant regions.

As for this clone: The antigen is undetermined.

The method was immunoSEQ multiplex PCR; TCRdb's version includes in-frame clones alone and lacks a portion of them. Here the sample spans tens of thousands of clones, 85% being singletons. CDR3 length: 17 amino acids. CDR1 and CDR2 (germline): MGHDK, SYGVNS. With 6 bases clipped from V and 1 base from J, the junction kept 8 bases outside the gene matches. Specimen: peripheral blood, collected on day 0 of AZD1222 vaccination. This chain uses TRBV25-1 with TRBJ2-7; 14 positions agree with TRBD2. This TCR derives from an adult in good health. CDR3: CASSAGLAGGPSYEQYF. The DNA for the CDR3 is TGTGCCAGCAGCGCCGGACTAGCGGGGGGCCCTTCCTACGAGCAGTACTTC.